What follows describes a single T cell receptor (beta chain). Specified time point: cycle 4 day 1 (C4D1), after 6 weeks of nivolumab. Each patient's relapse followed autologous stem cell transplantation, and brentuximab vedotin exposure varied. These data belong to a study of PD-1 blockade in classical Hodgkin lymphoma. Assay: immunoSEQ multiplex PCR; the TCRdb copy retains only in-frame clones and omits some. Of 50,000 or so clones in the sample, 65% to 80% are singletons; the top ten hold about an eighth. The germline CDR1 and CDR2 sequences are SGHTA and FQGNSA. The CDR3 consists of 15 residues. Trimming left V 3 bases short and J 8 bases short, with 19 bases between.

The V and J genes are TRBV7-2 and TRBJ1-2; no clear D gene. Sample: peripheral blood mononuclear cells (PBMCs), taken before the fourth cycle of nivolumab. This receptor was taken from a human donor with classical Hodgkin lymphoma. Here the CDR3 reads CASSLGNVGYNGYTF. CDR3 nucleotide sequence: TGTGCCAGCAGCTTGGGCAATGTAGGTTATAACGGCTACACCTTC.